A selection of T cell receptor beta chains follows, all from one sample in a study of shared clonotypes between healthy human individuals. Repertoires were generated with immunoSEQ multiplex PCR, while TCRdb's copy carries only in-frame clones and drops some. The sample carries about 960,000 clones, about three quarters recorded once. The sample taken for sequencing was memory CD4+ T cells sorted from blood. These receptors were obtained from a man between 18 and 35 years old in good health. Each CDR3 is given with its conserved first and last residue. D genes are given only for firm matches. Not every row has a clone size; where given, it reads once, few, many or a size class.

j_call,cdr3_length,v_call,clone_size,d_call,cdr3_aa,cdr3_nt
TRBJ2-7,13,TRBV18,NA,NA,CASSLAETYEQYF,TGTGCCAGCTCATTAGCGGAGACCTACGAGCAGTACTTC
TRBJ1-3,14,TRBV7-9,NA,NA,CASSLLWTANTIYF,TGTGCCAGCAGCTTACTATGGACTGCAAACACCATATATTTT
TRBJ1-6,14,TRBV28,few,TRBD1,CASSSTGVSSPLHF,TGTGCCAGCAGCTCCACAGGGGTTAGTTCACCCCTCCACTTT
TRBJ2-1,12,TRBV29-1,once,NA,CSVDRGDNEQFF,TGCAGCGTTGACAGGGGGGACAATGAGCAGTTCTTC
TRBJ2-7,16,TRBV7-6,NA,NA,CASSGDTSFISYEQYF,TGTGCCAGCAGCGGAGACACCTCCTTTATCTCCTACGAGCAGTACTTC
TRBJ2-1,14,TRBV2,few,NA,CATQRVDSLNEQFF,TGTGCCACCCAAAGGGTAGATAGCCTCAATGAGCAGTTCTTC
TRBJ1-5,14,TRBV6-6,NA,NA,CASSYPGTDQPQHF,TGTGCCAGCAGTTACCCAGGAACCGATCAGCCCCAGCATTTT
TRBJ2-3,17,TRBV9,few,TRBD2,CASSVLASGGAQDTQYF,TGTGCCAGCAGCGTACTGGCCAGCGGGGGGGCCCAAGATACGCAGTATTTT
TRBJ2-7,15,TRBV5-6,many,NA,CASSVGHRPTYEQYF,TGTGCCAGCAGCGTGGGACACCGGCCAACCTACGAGCAGTACTTC
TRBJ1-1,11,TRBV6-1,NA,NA,CASRVGTEAFF,TGTGCCAGCAGGGTGGGGACTGAAGCTTTCTTT
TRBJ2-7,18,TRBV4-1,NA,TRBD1,CASSQAPTGTGSSYEQYF,TGCGCCAGCAGCCAAGCTCCGACCGGGACAGGGAGTTCCTACGAGCAGTACTTC
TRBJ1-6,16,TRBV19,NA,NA,CASSPQKSSYNSPLHF,TGTGCCAGTAGCCCCCAGAAAAGCTCCTATAATTCACCCCTCCACTTT
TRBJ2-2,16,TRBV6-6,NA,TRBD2,CASSHRPLAGAGELFF,TGTGCCAGCAGCCACCGGCCCCTAGCGGGAGCCGGGGAGCTGTTTTTT
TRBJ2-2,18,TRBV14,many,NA,CASSQQLGGGHSTGELFF,TGTGCCAGCAGCCAACAGCTCGGTGGGGGACATAGCACCGGGGAGCTGTTTTTT
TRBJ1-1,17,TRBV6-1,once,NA,CASSELRAQKKDTEAFF,TGTGCCAGCAGTGAGTTACGGGCACAGAAGAAGGACACTGAAGCTTTCTTT
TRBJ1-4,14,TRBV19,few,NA,CASSSQGTNEKLFF,TGTGCCAGTAGTTCACAGGGAACTAATGAAAAACTGTTTTTT
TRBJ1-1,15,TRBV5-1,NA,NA,CASSLLHGGLTEAFF,TGCGCCAGCAGCTTACTACACGGGGGACTCACTGAAGCTTTCTTT
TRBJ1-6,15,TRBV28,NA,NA,CASIAAVGENSPLHF,TGTGCCAGCATTGCAGCCGTCGGTGAAAATTCACCCCTCCACTTT
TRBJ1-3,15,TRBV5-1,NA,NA,CASSLTGTSGNTIYF,TGCGCCAGCAGCTTGACTGGCACCTCTGGAAACACCATATATTTT
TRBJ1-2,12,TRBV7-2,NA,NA,CASSPTVYGYTF,TGTGCCAGCAGCCCGACGGTCTATGGCTACACCTTC
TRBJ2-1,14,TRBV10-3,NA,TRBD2,CAIRTSGREDEQFF,TGTGCCATCCGGACTAGCGGGAGAGAAGATGAGCAGTTCTTC
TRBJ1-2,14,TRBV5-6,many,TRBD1,CASSLSDRVHGYTF,TGTGCCAGCAGCCTATCGGACAGGGTACATGGCTACACCTTC
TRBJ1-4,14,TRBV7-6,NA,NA,CASSAQGGEEKLFF,TGTGCCAGCAGCGCACAGGGAGGCGAGGAAAAACTGTTTTTT
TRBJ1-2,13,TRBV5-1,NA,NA,CASSYSRESGYTF,TGCGCCAGCAGTTATAGTAGGGAAAGCGGCTACACCTTC
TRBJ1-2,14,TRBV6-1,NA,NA,CASSGAALGYGYTF,TGTGCCAGCAGTGGGGCCGCCTTGGGATATGGCTACACCTTC
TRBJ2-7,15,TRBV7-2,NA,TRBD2,CASSLSLAGVYEQYF,TGTGCCAGCAGCTTAAGTCTAGCGGGAGTATACGAGCAGTACTTC
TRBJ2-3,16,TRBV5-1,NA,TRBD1,CASSIRDRGVGDTQYF,TGCGCCAGCAGCATCCGGGACAGGGGAGTAGGAGATACGCAGTATTTT
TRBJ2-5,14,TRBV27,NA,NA,CASSLRQTQETQYF,TGTGCCAGCAGTTTGAGGCAGACCCAAGAGACCCAGTACTTC
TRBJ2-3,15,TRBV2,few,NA,CASSEAGARTDTQYF,TGTGCCAGCAGTGAAGCGGGGGCCCGCACAGATACGCAGTATTTT
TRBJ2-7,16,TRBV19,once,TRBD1,CASSWRWDRFTYEQYF,TGTGCCAGTAGTTGGCGGTGGGACAGGTTCACCTACGAGCAGTACTTC
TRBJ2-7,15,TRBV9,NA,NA,CASSVDGTSIYEQYF,TGTGCCAGCAGCGTAGACGGGACAAGCATCTACGAGCAGTACTTC
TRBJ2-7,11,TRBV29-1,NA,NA,CSVSRGGEQYF,TGCAGCGTCTCAAGAGGAGGCGAGCAGTACTTC
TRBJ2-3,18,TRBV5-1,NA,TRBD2,CASSTPGGGNPSTDTQYF,TGCGCCAGCAGCACCCCCGGGGGAGGGAACCCCAGCACAGATACGCAGTATTTT
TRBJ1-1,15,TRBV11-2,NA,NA,CASSLGSKMNTEAFF,TGTGCCAGCAGCTTAGGCTCAAAGATGAACACTGAAGCTTTCTTT
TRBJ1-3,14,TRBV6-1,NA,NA,CASSVKDSGNTIYF,TGTGCCAGCAGTGTTAAAGACTCTGGAAACACCATATATTTT
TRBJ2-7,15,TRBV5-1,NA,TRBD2,CASSLTGLAVYEQYF,TGCGCCAGCAGCTTGACTGGACTAGCGGTCTACGAGCAGTACTTC
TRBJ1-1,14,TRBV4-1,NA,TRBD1,CASSLGQANTEAFF,TGCGCCAGCAGCCTAGGACAGGCTAACACTGAAGCTTTCTTT
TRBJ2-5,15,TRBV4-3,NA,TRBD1,CASSQGQGRENTQYF,TGCGCCAGCAGCCAAGGACAGGGGCGCGAGAACACCCAGTACTTC
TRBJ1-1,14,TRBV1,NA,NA,CTSSHAAEDTEAFF,TGCACCAGCAGCCACGCGGCGGAGGACACTGAAGCTTTCTTT
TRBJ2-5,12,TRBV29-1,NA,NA,CSVELYQETQYF,TGCAGCGTTGAGCTGTACCAAGAGACCCAGTACTTC
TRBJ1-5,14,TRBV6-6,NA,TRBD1,CASSYDRGNQPQHF,TGTGCCAGCAGCTACGACAGGGGCAATCAGCCCCAGCATTTT
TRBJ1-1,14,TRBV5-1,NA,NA,CASSLGQPNTEAFF,TGCGCCAGCAGCTTGGGACAACCGAACACTGAAGCTTTCTTT
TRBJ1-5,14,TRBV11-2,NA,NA,CASSPGQINQPQHF,TGTGCCAGCAGCCCCGGACAGATCAATCAGCCCCAGCATTTT
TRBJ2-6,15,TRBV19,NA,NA,CASSIEDSGANVLTF,TGTGCCAGTAGTATTGAGGACTCTGGGGCCAACGTCCTGACTTTC
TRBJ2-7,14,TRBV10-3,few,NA,CAIKNGGGMYEQYF,TGTGCCATCAAAAACGGAGGTGGGATGTACGAGCAGTACTTC
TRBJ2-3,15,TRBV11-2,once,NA,CASSYNRDNTDTQYF,TGTGCCAGCAGCTACAATCGGGACAACACAGATACGCAGTATTTT
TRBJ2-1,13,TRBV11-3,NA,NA,CASSFATRGEQFF,TGTGCCAGCAGCTTCGCGACTAGGGGTGAGCAGTTCTTC
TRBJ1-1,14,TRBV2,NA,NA,CASTTTGPNTEAFF,TGTGCCAGCACTACGACAGGACCGAACACTGAAGCTTTCTTT
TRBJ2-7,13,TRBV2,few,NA,CASSDFGTYEQYF,TGTGCCAGCAGTGACTTTGGGACCTACGAGCAGTACTTC
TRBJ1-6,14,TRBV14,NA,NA,CASSQGDRFSPLHF,TGTGCCAGCAGCCAAGGCGACAGGTTTTCACCCCTCCACTTT
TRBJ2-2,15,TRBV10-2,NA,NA,CASSEFGGATGELFF,TGCGCCAGCAGTGAGTTTGGGGGGGCGACCGGGGAGCTGTTTTTT
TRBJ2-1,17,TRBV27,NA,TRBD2,CASSHSWASGSSNEQFF,TGTGCCAGCAGTCACTCCTGGGCTAGCGGGAGTAGTAATGAGCAGTTCTTC
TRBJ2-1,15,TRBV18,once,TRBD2,CASSIAGSPTNEQFF,TGTGCCAGCTCAATAGCGGGAAGTCCTACAAATGAGCAGTTCTTC
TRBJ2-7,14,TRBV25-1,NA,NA,CASSQGTHLRVQYF,TGTGCCAGCAGTCAGGGCACCCATCTACGCGTGCAGTACTTC
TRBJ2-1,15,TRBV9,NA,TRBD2,CASSALGGRGYEQFF,TGTGCCAGCAGCGCCCTCGGGGGGAGAGGCTATGAGCAGTTCTTC